Listed here are 6 T cell receptor beta chains from one sample, sequenced in a study of T-cell reconstitution after alpha-beta-depleted transplantation in children. It was with unique molecular identifiers that the TCRbeta library was prepared. TCRdb analysed the PCR reads with MiXCR anew, one entry per CDR3 protein. This repertoire shows under 750,000 distinct CDR3 sequences, roughly 23% found once; its top ten account for 14%. The input for sequencing was PBMCs, mostly from graft donor cells, taken 360 days after TCRalphabeta/CD19-depleted stem cell transplant. The receptors shown here come from a boy under two years old who had a stem cell transplant for acute myeloid leukemia, so the T cells may come from the graft donor.

This clonotype was recorded at least ten times. The CDR3 sequence: CASRQNPPRVGNTIYF. In nucleotides, the CDR3 is TGTGCCAGCAGACAAAACCCCCCGAGGGTTGGAAACACCATATATTTT. The chain employs TRBV6-1 and TRBJ1-3; D gene uncertain. The CDR3 extends over 16 amino acids. V dropped 6 bases and J dropped 3 bases, with 18 bases sitting between them. Germline V gene sequence: CDR1 MNHNS, CDR2 SASEGT.

This sequence joins TRBV4-1 and TRBJ2-3; 7 bases align to TRBD2. This CDR3 contains 16 residues. Germline CDR1 and CDR2: MGHRA and YSYEKL. With 8 bases clipped from V and 1 base from J, the junction kept 12 bases outside the gene matches. CDR3 coding DNA: TGCGCCAGCGAACTTCGACTAGCCCTTCGCACAGATACGCAGTATTTT. The encoded protein is CASELRLALRTDTQYF.

In its sample, this clonotype was seen many times. V gene TRBV6-1 combines with J gene TRBJ2-1; D not certain. Trimming stripped 4 bases from V and 0 bases from J, with 4 bases between. The CDR3 totals 13 residues. Germline V CDR1 and CDR2: MNHNS, SASEGT. CDR3 DNA: TGTGCCAGCAGTGGTAGCTCCTACAATGAGCAGTTCTTC. Its protein is CASSGSSYNEQFF.

The chain has TRBV6-5 and TRBJ1-1; possible D gene TRBD1, 5 bases. This CDR3 contains 14 residues. Looked up from germline, CDR1 is MNHEY and CDR2 is SVGAGI. The germline V and J ends were trimmed by 3 bases and 5 bases, with 13 bases remaining between them. CDR3 loop: CASSYSQTDTEAFF. The CDR3 DNA follows: TGTGCCAGCAGTTATTCCCAGACAGATACTGAAGCTTTCTTT.

This chain joins TRBV12-3 or TRBV12-4 and TRBJ2-3; the D is unclear. V was clipped by 3 bases and J by 5 bases, with 9 bases between them. The CDR3 has 13 residues. CDR3 in DNA: TGTGCCAGCAGTTTTGGGCAGCAAGATACGCAGTATTTT. It yields the protein CASSFGQQDTQYF.

J is TRBJ2-1 and V is TRBV5-1, with 7 positions matching TRBD1. CDR1 is SGHRS, CDR2 YFSETQ, per germline. CDR3 size: 16 residues. J gave up 0 bases and V 3 bases, and 6 bases lay outside the gene matches. The CDR3 loop is CASSSEGQSSYNEQFF. In DNA, the CDR3 is TGCGCCAGCAGCTCCGAGGGACAGAGCTCCTACAATGAGCAGTTCTTC.